The rows below give T cell receptor beta chains drawn from one sample of a study of long-term antiretroviral therapy in people with HIV. The repertoire was sequenced with immunoSEQ multiplex PCR; TCRdb's copy has only in-frame clones and lacks some. The sample gives more than 20,000 clones, 80% to 90% of which show up once; roughly 4.6% is in the top ten. Source: unsorted PBMCs, taken 3 years after starting antiretroviral therapy. These receptor sequences come from a man aged 18 to 30 with HIV. Both conserved end residues are part of each CDR3.

v_call cdr3_aa
TRBV2 CASSLRDNYGYTF
TRBV4-2 CASSPRGGQDQPQHF
TRBV11-2 CASARSETQYF
TRBV5-1 CASSFYSGTYEQYF
TRBV28 CASSFYGQETQYF
TRBV6-5 CASSYQAGQTYEQYF
TRBV6-6 CASRPGLERASEKLFF
TRBV27 CASSLSGGLNTEAFF
TRBV6-1 CASRPGQGFNEQFF
TRBV15 CATSRATAGYEQYF
TRBV6-6 CASTPSRGYGYTF
TRBV30 CAWSKADSGANVLTF
TRBV9 CASSVEARTYYNEQFF
TRBV28 CASKRQGNSGYEQYF
TRBV28 CASSLPTGGGTEAFF
TRBV14 CASSQGGSEQFF
TRBV10-2 CASSEPSGGYYNEQFF
TRBV5-1 CASTKTSGSYNEQFF
TRBV5-1 CASSSTSGGYPGTGELFF
TRBV29-1 CSVGGGTSPQSDEKLFF